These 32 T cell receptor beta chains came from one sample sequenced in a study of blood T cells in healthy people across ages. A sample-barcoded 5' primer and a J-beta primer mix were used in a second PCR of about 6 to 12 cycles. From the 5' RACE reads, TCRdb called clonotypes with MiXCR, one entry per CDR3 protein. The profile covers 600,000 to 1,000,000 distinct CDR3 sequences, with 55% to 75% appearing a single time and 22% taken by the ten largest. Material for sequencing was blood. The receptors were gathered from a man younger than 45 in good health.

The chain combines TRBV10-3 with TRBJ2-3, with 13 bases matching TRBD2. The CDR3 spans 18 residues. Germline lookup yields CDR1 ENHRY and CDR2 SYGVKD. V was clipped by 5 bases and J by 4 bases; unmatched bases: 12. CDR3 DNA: TGTGCCATCAGTCCAAGACTAGCGGGGGGCCTACCCCCAGATACGCAGTATTTT. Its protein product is CAISPRLAGGLPPDTQYF.

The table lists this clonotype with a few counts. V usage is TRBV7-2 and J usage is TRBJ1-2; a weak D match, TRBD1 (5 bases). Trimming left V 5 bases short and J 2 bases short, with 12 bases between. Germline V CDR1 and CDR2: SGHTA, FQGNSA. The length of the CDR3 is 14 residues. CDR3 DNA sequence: TGTGCCAGCAGCCAAGGACAACTGAACTATGGCTACACCTTC. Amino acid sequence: CASSQGQLNYGYTF. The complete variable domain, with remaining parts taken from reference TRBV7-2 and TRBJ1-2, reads GAGVSQSPSNKVTEKGKDVELRCDPISGHTALYWYRQSLGQGLEFLIYFQGNSAPDKSGLPSDRFSAERTGGSVSTLTIQRTQQEDSAVYLCASSQGQLNYGYTFGSGTRLTVV.

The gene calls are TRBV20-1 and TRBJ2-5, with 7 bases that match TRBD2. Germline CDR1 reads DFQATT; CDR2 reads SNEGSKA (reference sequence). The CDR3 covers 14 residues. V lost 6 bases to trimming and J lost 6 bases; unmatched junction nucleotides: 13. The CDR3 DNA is TGCAGTGCCAAGGCCGGCGGGAGACTAAAGACCCAGTACTTC. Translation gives CSAKAGGRLKTQYF.

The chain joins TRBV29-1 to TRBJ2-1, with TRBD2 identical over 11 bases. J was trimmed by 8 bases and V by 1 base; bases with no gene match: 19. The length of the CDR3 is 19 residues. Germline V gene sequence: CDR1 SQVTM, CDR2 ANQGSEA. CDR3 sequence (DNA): TGCAGCGTTGAAGGGGGGGGCTTACTAGCGGGAGCCCGCCGGGATGAGCAGTTCTTC. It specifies CSVEGGGLLAGARRDEQFF.

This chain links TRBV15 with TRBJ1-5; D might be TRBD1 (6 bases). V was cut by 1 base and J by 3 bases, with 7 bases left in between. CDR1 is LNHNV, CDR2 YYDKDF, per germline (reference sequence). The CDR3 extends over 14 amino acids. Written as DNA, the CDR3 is TGTGCCACCAGCAGAGGGACAGTCAATCAGCCCCAGCATTTT. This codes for CATSRGTVNQPQHF.

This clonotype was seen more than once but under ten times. CDR3 bases: TGCAGTGCCCCCCCCGGCAGAACCCAAGAGACCCAGTACTTC. Translation: CSAPPGRTQETQYF. The chain carries TRBV20-1 and TRBJ2-5; D gene uncertain. Germline V lookup: CDR1 DFQATT, CDR2 SNEGSKA (reference sequence). The germline V and J ends were trimmed by 6 bases and 1 base, with 15 bases remaining between them. CDR3 length equals 14 residues.

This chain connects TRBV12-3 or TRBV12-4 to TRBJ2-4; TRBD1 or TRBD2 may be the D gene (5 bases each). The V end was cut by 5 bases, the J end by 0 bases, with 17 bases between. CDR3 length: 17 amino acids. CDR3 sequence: CASSVVWGNLAKNIQYF. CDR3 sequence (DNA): TGTGCCAGCAGTGTGGTTTGGGGGAACTTAGCCAAAAACATTCAGTACTTC.

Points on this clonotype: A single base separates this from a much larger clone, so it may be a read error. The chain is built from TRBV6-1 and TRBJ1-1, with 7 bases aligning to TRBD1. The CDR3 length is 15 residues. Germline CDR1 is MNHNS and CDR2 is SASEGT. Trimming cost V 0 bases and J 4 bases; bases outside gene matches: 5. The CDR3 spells CASSEAKGAITEAFF. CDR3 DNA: TGTGCCAGCAGTGAAGCAAAGGGGGCGATCACTGAAGCTTTCTTT.

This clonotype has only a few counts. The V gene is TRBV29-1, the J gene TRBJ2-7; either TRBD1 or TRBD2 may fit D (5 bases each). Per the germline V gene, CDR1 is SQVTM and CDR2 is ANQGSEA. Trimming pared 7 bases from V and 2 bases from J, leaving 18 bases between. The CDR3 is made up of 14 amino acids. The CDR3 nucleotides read TGCAGCGCCCGACGGGACGGACTTACCTACGAGCAGTACTTC. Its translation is CSARRDGLTYEQYF.

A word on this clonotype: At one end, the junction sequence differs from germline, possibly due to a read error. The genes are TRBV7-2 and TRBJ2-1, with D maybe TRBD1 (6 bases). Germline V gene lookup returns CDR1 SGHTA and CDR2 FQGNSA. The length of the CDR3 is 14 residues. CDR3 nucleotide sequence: TGTGCCAGCAGCCTACCTGGGGGCAAGGATGAGCAGATCTTC. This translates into CASSLPGGKDEQIF.

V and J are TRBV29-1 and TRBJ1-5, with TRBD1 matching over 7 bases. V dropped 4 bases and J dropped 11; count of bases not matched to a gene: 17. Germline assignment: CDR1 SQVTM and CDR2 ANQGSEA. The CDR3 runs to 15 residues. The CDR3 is CSVAWVQGPRGAQHF. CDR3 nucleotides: TGCAGCGTTGCCTGGGTACAGGGGCCCCGCGGGGCCCAGCATTTT.

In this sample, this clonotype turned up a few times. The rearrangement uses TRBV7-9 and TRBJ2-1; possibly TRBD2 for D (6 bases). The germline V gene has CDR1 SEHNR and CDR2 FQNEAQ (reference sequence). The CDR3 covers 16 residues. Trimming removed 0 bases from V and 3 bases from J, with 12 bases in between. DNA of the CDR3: TGTGCCAGCAGCTTAGCGTTTAGTAGCGGCTACAATGAGCAGTTCTTC. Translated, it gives CASSLAFSSGYNEQFF.

The CDR3 nucleotides are TGTGCCAGCAGTCGGTGGGGAGGGCGGTTAGAGACCCAGTACTTC. This codes for CASSRWGGRLETQYF. This chain links TRBV6-5 with TRBJ2-5, with 7 bases aligning to TRBD2. CDR1 MNHEY and CDR2 SVGAGI come from the germline V gene. The CDR3 has 15 residues. Trimming cost V 5 bases and J 4 bases; bases outside gene matches: 10.

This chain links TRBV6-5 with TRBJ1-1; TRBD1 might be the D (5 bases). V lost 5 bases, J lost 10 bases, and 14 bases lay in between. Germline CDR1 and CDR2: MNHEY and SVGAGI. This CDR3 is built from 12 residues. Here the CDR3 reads CASSQSRGGAFF. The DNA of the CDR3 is TGTGCCAGCAGTCAAAGCCGGGGGGGAGCTTTCTTT.

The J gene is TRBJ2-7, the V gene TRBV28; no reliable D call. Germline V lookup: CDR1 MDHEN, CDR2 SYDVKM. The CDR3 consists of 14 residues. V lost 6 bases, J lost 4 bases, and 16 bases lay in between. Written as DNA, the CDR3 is TGTGCCAGCAGCCCCCCGGACGGAGCGTACGAGCAGTACTTC. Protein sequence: CASSPPDGAYEQYF.

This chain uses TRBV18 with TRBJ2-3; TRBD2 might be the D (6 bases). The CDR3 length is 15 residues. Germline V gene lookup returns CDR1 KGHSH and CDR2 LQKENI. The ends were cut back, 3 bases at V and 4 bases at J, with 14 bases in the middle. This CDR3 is CASSPPGGGSDTQYF. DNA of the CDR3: TGTGCCAGCTCACCGCCCGGGGGAGGTTCAGATACGCAGTATTTT.

The CDR3 DNA sequence: TGCAGTGCTAGGAGAAGCCCTCAAGAGACCCAGTACTTC. Encoded protein: CSARRSPQETQYF. This rearrangement joins TRBV20-1 to TRBJ2-5; D remains ambiguous. The CDR3 covers 13 residues. The germline V gene has CDR1 DFQATT and CDR2 SNEGSKA (reference sequence). V lost 3 bases, J lost 2 bases, and 10 bases lay in between.

The CDR3 sequence is CAGAVRQEEFYEQYF. The CDR3 nucleotides are TGTGCCGGGGCCGTGAGACAGGAAGAGTTTTACGAGCAGTACTTC. J is TRBJ2-7 and V is TRBV27, with D tentatively TRBD1 (6 bases). CDR1 and CDR2 from the germline V gene are MNHEY and SMNVEV (reference sequence). Trimming shortened V by 11 bases and J by 4 bases, and 24 bases separated the two germline ends. The CDR3 extends over 15 amino acids.

The CDR3 coding sequence is TGTGCCAGCAGTCCCACCGACAGGGTGTTTTACAATGAGCAGTTCTTC. Residues: CASSPTDRVFYNEQFF. V is TRBV28 and J is TRBJ2-1; 7 positions match TRBD1. Germline lookup yields CDR1 MDHEN and CDR2 SYDVKM. The CDR3 length is 16 residues. With V trimmed by 5 bases and J by 4 bases, 11 bases remained unmatched. The full variable domain, with the rest looked up from reference TRBV28 and TRBJ2-1, is DVKVTQSSRYLVKRTGEKVFLECVQDMDHENMFWYRQDPGLGLRLIYFSYDVKMKEKGDIPEGYSVSREKKERFSLILESASTNQTSMYLCASSPTDRVFYNEQFFGPGTRLTVL.

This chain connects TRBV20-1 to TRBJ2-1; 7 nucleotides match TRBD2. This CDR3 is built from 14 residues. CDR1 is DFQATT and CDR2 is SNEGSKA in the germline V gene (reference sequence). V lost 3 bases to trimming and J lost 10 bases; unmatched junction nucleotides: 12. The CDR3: CSASGRGSFREQFF. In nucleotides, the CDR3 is TGCAGTGCTAGTGGGCGGGGGTCCTTTCGGGAGCAGTTCTTC.

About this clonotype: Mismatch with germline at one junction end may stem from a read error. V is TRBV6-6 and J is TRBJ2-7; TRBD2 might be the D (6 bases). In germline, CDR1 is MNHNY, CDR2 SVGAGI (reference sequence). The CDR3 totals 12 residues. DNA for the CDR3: TGTGCCAATTGGGGGGTCGCCTACGGGCAGTACTTC. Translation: CANWGVAYGQYF.

The CDR3 coding sequence is TGTGCCAGCAGTGACAGGAGAGGTGAGCAGTTCTTC. As protein: CASSDRRGEQFF. The J gene is TRBJ2-1, the V gene TRBV6-1; D not certain. CDR3 size: 12 residues. Trimming took 3 bases from V and 9 from J, leaving 9 bases between them. Per the germline V gene, CDR1 is MNHNS and CDR2 is SASEGT.

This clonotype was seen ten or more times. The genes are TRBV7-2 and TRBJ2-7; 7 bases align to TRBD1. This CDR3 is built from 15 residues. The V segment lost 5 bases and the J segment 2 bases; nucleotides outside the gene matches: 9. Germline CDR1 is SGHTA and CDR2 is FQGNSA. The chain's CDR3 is CASSQGVAFPYEQYF. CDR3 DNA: TGTGCCAGCAGCCAGGGGGTGGCTTTCCCCTACGAGCAGTACTTC.

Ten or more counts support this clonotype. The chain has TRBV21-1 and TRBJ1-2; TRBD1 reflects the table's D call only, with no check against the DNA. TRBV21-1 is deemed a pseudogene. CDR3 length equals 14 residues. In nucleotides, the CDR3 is TGTGCCAGCAGCAAAGAGGGGGGTTTTGATGGCTACACCTTC. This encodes CASSKEGGFDGYTF.

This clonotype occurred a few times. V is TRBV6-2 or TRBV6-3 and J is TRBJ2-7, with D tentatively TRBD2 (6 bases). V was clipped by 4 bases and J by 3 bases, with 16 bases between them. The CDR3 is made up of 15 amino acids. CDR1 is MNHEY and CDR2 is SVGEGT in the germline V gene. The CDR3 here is CASSSNSGSGYEQYF. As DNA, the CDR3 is TGTGCCAGCAGTTCCAATAGCGGAAGTGGCTACGAGCAGTACTTC.

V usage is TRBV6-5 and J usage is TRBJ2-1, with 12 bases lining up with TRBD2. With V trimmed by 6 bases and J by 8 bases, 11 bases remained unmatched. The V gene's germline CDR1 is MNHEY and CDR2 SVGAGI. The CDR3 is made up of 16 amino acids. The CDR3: CASSRSGTSGFYEQFF. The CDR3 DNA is TGTGCCAGCAGCCGATCCGGGACTAGCGGGTTTTATGAGCAGTTCTTC.

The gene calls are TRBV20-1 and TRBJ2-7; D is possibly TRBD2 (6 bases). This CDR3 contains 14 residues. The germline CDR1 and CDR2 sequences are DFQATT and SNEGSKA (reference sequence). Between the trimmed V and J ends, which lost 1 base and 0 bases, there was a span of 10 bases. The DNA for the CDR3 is TGCAGTGCTAGAGGGGGGGTGAGCTCCTACGAGCAGTACTTC. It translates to CSARGGVSSYEQYF.

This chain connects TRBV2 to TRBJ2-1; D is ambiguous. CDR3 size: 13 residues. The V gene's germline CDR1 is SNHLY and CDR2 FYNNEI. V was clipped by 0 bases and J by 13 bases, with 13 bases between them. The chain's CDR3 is CASSEALIADQFF. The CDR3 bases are TGTGCCAGCAGTGAAGCGCTTATAGCAGATCAGTTCTTC.

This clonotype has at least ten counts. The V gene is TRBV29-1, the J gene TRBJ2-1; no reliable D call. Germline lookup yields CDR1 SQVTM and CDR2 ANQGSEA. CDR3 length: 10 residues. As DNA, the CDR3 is TGCACTTTGAGCCCGGATGAGCAGTTCTTC. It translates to CTLSPDEQFF.

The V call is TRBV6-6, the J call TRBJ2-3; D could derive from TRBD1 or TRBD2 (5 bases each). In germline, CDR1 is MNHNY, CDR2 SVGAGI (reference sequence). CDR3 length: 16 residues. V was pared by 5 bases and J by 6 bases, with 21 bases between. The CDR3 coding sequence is TGTGCCAGCAGTACACTCCGGGACGTGGCCGCGGATACGCAGTATTTT. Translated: CASSTLRDVAADTQYF.

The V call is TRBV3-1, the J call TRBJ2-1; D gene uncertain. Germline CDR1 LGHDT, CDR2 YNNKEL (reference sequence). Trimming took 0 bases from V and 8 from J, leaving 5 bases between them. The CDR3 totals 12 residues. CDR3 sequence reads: CASSQDSYEQFF. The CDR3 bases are TGTGCCAGCAGCCAAGATTCTTATGAGCAGTTCTTC.

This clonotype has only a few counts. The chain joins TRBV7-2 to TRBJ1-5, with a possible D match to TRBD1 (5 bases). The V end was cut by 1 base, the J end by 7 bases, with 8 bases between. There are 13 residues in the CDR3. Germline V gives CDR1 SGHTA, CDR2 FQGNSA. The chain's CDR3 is CASSLGDEQPQHF. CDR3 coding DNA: TGTGCCAGCAGCTTAGGGGACGAGCAGCCCCAGCATTTT.